This TCR beta chain was found in a study of a mutant IDH1 vaccine in newly diagnosed glioma. Study-wide context: Radiotherapy alone preceded vaccination by 4-6 weeks; alternatively, vaccination started with temozolomide cycles. Therapy received beforehand was radiotherapy, temozolomide, or both, with most patients given both.

The CDR3 totals 12 residues. Germline CDR1 is LNHDA and CDR2 is SQIVND (reference sequence). V gave up 3 bases and J gave up 6 bases, with 5 bases separating them. The assay was immunoSEQ multiplex PCR, and TCRdb's table has in-frame clones only and misses some. Of 50,000 to 70,000 clones in the sample, approximately 87% were seen once. Comments on this clone: Antigen unknown.

Time point described: week 35, safety follow-up. Each dose delivered 300 ug of mutant IDH1 20-mer peptide subcutaneously with imiquimod. All eight of the vaccinations patients received fell in weeks 1, 3, 5, 7, 11, 15, 19 and 23. The donor cohort comprised cases of new WHO grade 3 or 4 IDH1-mutant, ATRX-lost astrocytoma. This specimen consisted of PBMCs, obtained from a glioma patient whose treatment included an IDH1 peptide vaccine. The receptor was isolated from a man aged 35 to 55 with glioma. The chain joins TRBV19 to TRBJ1-4, with D hard to call. CDR3 nucleotide sequence: TGTGCCAGTAGTATCCTTGATGAAAAACTGTTTTTT. Its protein is CASSILDEKLFF.